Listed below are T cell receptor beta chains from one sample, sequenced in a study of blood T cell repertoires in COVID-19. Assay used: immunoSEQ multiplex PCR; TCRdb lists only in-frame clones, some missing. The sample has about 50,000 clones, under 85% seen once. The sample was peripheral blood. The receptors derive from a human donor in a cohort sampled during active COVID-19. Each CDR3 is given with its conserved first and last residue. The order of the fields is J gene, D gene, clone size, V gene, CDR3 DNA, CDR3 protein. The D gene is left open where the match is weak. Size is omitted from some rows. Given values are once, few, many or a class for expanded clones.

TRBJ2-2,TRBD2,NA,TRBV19,TGTGCCAGTAGTACCAGGCTAGCGGGAGGTTTCACCGGGGAGCTGTTTTTT,CASSTRLAGGFTGELFF
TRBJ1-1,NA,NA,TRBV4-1,TGCGCCAGCAGCGGTGAACTGAACCGAATGAACACTGAAGCTTTCTTT,CASSGELNRMNTEAFF
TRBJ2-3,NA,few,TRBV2,TGTGCCAGCAGTGAAGAACTTTACACAGATACGCAGTATTTT,CASSEELYTDTQYF
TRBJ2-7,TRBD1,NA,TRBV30,TGTGCCTGGAGCCCATCCCGGACAGGGGCCACCTTCCAGTACTTC,CAWSPSRTGATFQYF
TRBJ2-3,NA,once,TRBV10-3,TGTGCCATCAGGGGCGGGGCCACAGATACGCAGTATTTT,CAIRGGATDTQYF
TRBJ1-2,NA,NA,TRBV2,TGTGCCAGCAGTGAAGGTCGGGGTGCCTATGGCTACACCTTC,CASSEGRGAYGYTF
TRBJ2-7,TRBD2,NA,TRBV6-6,TGTGCCAGCAGCCACGGGACTAGCGGGAGGAACGAGCAGTACTTC,CASSHGTSGRNEQYF
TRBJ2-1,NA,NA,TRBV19,TGTGCCAGTAGTATCGGTACCGGGAGTGACAATGAGCAGTTCTTC,CASSIGTGSDNEQFF
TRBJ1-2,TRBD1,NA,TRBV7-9,TGTGCCAGCAGCAGCGGTGCGGGACAGGGGGCGTATGGCTACACCTTC,CASSSGAGQGAYGYTF
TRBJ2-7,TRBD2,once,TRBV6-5,TGTGCCAGCAGTTACGAACGGGGGGGAGGAAACGAGCAGTACTTC,CASSYERGGGNEQYF
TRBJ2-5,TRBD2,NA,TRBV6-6,TGTGCCAGCAGTCCCGGGACTAGCGGGATGTTACAAGAGACCCAGTACTTC,CASSPGTSGMLQETQYF
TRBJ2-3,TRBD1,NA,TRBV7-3,TGTGCCAGCAGCTTAGTACAGGGGTCAGATACGCAGTATTTT,CASSLVQGSDTQYF
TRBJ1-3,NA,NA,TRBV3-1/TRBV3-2,TGTGCCAGCAGCCAAGGACTGGCGCCTGGAAACACCATATATTTT,CASSQGLAPGNTIYF
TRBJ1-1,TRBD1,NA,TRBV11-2,TGTGCCAGCAGCACGACAGGGACCATCGCTGAAGCTTTCTTT,CASSTTGTIAEAFF
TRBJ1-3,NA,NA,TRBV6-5,TGTGCCAGCAGTTGGAGGGCTAGTTCTGGAAACACCATATATTTT,CASSWRASSGNTIYF
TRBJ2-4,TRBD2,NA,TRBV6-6,TGTGCCAGCACGGGGGGAGGACTAGCCAAAAACATTCAGTACTTC,CASTGGGLAKNIQYF
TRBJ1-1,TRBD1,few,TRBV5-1,TGCGCCAGCAGCTTGGGACCGGGACAGTTGAACACTGAAGCTTTCTTT,CASSLGPGQLNTEAFF
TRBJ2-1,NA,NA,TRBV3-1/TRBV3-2,TGTGCCAGCAGCCAGGCACTCGGGACCTACAATGAGCAGTTCTTC,CASSQALGTYNEQFF
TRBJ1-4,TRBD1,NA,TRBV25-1,TGTGCCAGCAGTGAACAGGGGGCTGTTGAAAAACTGTTTTTT,CASSEQGAVEKLFF
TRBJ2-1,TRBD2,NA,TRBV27,TGTGCCAGCAGTTTAAGGGGACTAGCGGGAGGGCCCAGCTCCTACAATGAGCAGTTCTTC,CASSLRGLAGGPSSYNEQFF
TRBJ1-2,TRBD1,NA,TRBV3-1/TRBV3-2,TGTGCCAGCAGCCAAGGGGACAGAAATGGCTACACCTTC,CASSQGDRNGYTF
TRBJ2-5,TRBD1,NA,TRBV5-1,TGCGCCAGCAGCGTTGGGGGACAGCAAGAGACCCAGTACTTC,CASSVGGQQETQYF
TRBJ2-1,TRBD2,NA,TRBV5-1,TGCGCCAGCAGCGTAGGGACTAGCAATGAGCAGTTCTTC,CASSVGTSNEQFF
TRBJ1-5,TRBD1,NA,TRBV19,TGTGCCAGTAGTATGGGACAGGGACCCTATCAGCCCCAGCATTTT,CASSMGQGPYQPQHF
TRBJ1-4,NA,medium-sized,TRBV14,TGTGCCAGCAGCCGTAATCGGGGGACTAATGAAAAACTGTTTTTT,CASSRNRGTNEKLFF
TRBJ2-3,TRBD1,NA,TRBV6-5,TGTGCCAGCAATCTGGACAGGAGCACAGATACGCAGTATTTT,CASNLDRSTDTQYF
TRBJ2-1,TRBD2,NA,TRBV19,TGTGCCAGTTCTCTATCCGCAGGAGCGGGAGTGAATGAGCAGTTCTTC,CASSLSAGAGVNEQFF